These T cell receptor beta chains were read from a single sample in a study of cytomegalovirus exposure and HLA in healthy donors. Clones were read by immunoSEQ multiplex PCR, and TCRdb kept only the in-frame ones, dropping some. The table includes around 60,000 clones, over 75% detected once. Sequencing was performed on PBMCs. All receptors come from a male donor in good health and CMV-seronegative. CDR3s include the opening cysteine and the closing phenylalanine or tryptophan. Fields, in order: J gene, CDR3 length, D gene, clone size, V gene, CDR3 DNA, CDR3 protein. A D gene is named only where the DNA matches it firmly. Some rows have no size entry. The others give once, few or many, or a class for an expanded clone.

>TRBJ2-1|15|TRBD2|once|TRBV4-2
TGTGCCAGCAGCCAAGTGACTAGCGGGATCAATGAGCAGTTCTTC
CASSQVTSGINEQFF
>TRBJ1-1|13|NA|NA|TRBV5-1
TGCGCCAGCAGCTTGGGTCCGGGCACTGAAGCTTTCTTT
CASSLGPGTEAFF
>TRBJ1-1|16|TRBD1|NA|TRBV9
TGTGCCAGCAGCGTCCTGACAGGGACTCTGAACACTGAAGCTTTCTTT
CASSVLTGTLNTEAFF
>TRBJ1-1|15|NA|NA|TRBV7-9
TGTGCCAGCAGCCCGGGACAACCTGGGGACACTGAAGCTTTCTTT
CASSPGQPGDTEAFF
>TRBJ2-1|15|TRBD2|once|TRBV2
TGTGCCAGCAGGTTGGCGGGGGGCCCCTTCAATGAGCAGTTCTTC
CASRLAGGPFNEQFF
>TRBJ2-3|15|TRBD1|NA|TRBV23-1
TGCGCCAGCAGTCTCGACAGGGCGTCCGCAGATACGCAGTATTTT
CASSLDRASADTQYF
>TRBJ2-7|15|TRBD2|NA|TRBV7-6
TGTGCCAGCAGCTTCGCTAGCGGGGGGGTCTACGAGCAGTACTTC
CASSFASGGVYEQYF
>TRBJ1-1|13|NA|NA|TRBV6-1
TGTGCCAGCAGTGAATGGAGGAACACTGAAGCTTTCTTT
CASSEWRNTEAFF
>TRBJ2-7|12|NA|NA|TRBV7-9
TGTGCCAGCAGCTTAACGGGTTACGAGCAGTACTTC
CASSLTGYEQYF
>TRBJ2-2|18|TRBD1|NA|TRBV4-3
TGCGCCAGCAGCCAAGAGGGGTCGGGACAGTTGAACACCGGGGAGCTGTTTTTT
CASSQEGSGQLNTGELFF
>TRBJ1-1|15|NA|once|TRBV19
TGTGCCAGTAGTACGCCGTCGGGGGGGAACACTGAAGCTTTCTTT
CASSTPSGGNTEAFF
>TRBJ2-5|16|TRBD1|NA|TRBV9
TGTGCCAGCAGCGTAGGCAGACAGGGAGCTCAAGAGACCCAGTACTTC
CASSVGRQGAQETQYF
>TRBJ2-7|17|TRBD2|NA|TRBV4-1
TGCGCCAGCAGCCGCGATCTAGCGGGGGGTTTCACCTACGAGCAGTACTTC
CASSRDLAGGFTYEQYF
>TRBJ1-1|16|NA|few|TRBV4-3
TGCGCCAGCAGCCAAGTGGTAGGCAGGGCGAACACTGAAGCTTTCTTT
CASSQVVGRANTEAFF
>TRBJ2-7|15|TRBD1|NA|TRBV29-1
TGCAGCGTCTTTACCCGGGACAGGGGATCCTACGAGCAGTACTTC
CSVFTRDRGSYEQYF
>TRBJ1-1|14|NA|once|TRBV27
TGTGCCAGCAGTTTAAGATCCGGGAACACTGAAGCTTTCTTT
CASSLRSGNTEAFF
>TRBJ2-4|14|NA|once|TRBV11-2
TGTGCCAGCAGCTCGCGACTAGCCAAAAACATTCAGTACTTC
CASSSRLAKNIQYF
>TRBJ1-2|14|TRBD1|NA|TRBV19
TGTGCCAGTACCCAACAAGGGGGCTACTATGGCTACACCTTC
CASTQQGGYYGYTF
>TRBJ2-1|15|TRBD2|NA|TRBV6-4
TGTGCCAGCAGTGGATTCGGGACTAGCGGGAATGAGCAGTTCTTC
CASSGFGTSGNEQFF
>TRBJ2-2|21|TRBD2|NA|TRBV10-1
TGCGCCAGCAGTGAGCTAGACCCCTGGACTAGCGGGGGCCCGAACACCGGGGAGCTGTTTTTT
CASSELDPWTSGGPNTGELFF
>TRBJ2-7|15|TRBD1|NA|TRBV5-6
TGTGCCAGCAGCTTGAGGCAGGGGGCATCTTACGAGCAGTACTTC
CASSLRQGASYEQYF
>TRBJ1-1|15|NA|few|TRBV11-2
TGTGCCAGCAGCTTGATGGCAGGGGCGGGCACTGAAGCTTTCTTT
CASSLMAGAGTEAFF
>TRBJ2-3|14|TRBD2|NA|TRBV2
TGTGCCAGCAGACGAAGCGGGGGCACAGATACGCAGTATTTT
CASRRSGGTDTQYF
>TRBJ1-5|13|NA|once|TRBV29-1
TGCAGCGCTCAGGGTGGTAGCAATCAGCCCCAGCATTTT
CSAQGGSNQPQHF
>TRBJ1-3|13|NA|NA|TRBV11-3
TGTGCCAGCAGCTTCGACAGGGGAAACACCATATATTTT
CASSFDRGNTIYF
>TRBJ2-5|13|NA|once|TRBV29-1
TGCAGCGTTGATGGACAGACCCGGGAGACCCAGTACTTC
CSVDGQTRETQYF
>TRBJ1-1|12|NA|NA|TRBV7-9
TGTGCCAGCAGCTTACCGACAGTTGAAGCTTTCTTT
CASSLPTVEAFF
>TRBJ2-5|11|TRBD2|once|TRBV29-1
TGCAGCTCGCGGGGGTTTGAGACCCAGTACTTC
CSSRGFETQYF
>TRBJ2-1|15|NA|NA|TRBV19
TGTGCCAGTAGTATCTGGGCGGGGCGAAGCAATGAGCAGTTCTTC
CASSIWAGRSNEQFF